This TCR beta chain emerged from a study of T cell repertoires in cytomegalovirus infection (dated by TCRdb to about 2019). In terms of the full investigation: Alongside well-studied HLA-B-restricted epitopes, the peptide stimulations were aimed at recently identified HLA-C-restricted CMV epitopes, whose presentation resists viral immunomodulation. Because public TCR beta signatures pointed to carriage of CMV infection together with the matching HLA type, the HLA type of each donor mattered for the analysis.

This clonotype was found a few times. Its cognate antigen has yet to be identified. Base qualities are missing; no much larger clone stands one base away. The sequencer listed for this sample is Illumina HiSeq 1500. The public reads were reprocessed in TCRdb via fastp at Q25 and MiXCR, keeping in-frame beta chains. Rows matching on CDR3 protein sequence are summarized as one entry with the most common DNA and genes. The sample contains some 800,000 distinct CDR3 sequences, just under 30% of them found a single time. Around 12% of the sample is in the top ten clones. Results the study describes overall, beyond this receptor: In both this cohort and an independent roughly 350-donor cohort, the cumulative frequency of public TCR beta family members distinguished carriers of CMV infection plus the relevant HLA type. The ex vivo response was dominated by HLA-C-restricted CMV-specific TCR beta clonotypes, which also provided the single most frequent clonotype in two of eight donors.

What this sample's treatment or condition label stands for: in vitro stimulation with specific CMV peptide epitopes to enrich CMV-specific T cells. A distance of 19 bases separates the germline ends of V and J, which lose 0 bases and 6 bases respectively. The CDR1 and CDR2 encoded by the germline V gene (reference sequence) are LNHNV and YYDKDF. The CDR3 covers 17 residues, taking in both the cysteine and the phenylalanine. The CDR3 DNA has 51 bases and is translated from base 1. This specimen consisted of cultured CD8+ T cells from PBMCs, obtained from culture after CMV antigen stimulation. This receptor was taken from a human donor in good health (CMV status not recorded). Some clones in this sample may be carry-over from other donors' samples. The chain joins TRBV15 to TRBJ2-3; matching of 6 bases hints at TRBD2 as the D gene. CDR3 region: CATSRDVGSGVPDTQYF. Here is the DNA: TGTGCCACCAGCAGAGATGTCGGTAGCGGAGTACCCGATACGCAGTATTTT.